This T cell receptor (beta chain) was identified in a study of T cell responses to AZD1222 COVID-19 vaccine. Study outcomes and limitations: Mostly white British, mostly female donors; authors suggested clonal diversity may be underestimated.

CDR1 SGHVS and CDR2 FQNEAQ come from the germline V gene. This CDR3 spans 14 amino acids. The V gene end was trimmed by 3 bases and the J gene end by 4 bases; junction bases not matched to a gene: 3. A remark on this clone: Its target is unknown.

TCRdb's table, derived via immunoSEQ multiplex PCR, lists solely in-frame clones and lacks some. This table has 150,000 to 200,000 clones, 85% to 95% appearing once. The chain links TRBV7-8 to TRBJ1-2; 9 bases line up with TRBD1. This clonotype originated in an adult in good health. This material consisted of peripheral blood, taken on day 0 of AZD1222 vaccination. CDR3 region: CASSLWGQGYGYTF. CDR3 nucleotides: TGTGCCAGCAGCTTGTGGGGACAGGGCTATGGCTACACCTTC.